One sample yielded the 13 T cell receptor beta chains listed below, sequenced in a study of shared clonotypes between healthy human individuals. Selected positively for CCR7 and CD45RO-negative, naive CD8 cells excluded terminally differentiated effector memory CD45RA+ cells. Measured with immunoSEQ multiplex PCR; TCRdb has only the in-frame clones, and not every one. The sample has roughly 850,000 clones, approximately 97% seen once. The sequencing input was naive CD8+ T cells sorted from blood. These receptors came from a man younger than 45 in good health.

This clone was counted a single time. One junction end disagrees with the germline gene, perhaps due to a read error. The sample contains more than one DNA sequence encoding this CDR3. The chain is built from TRBV9 and TRBJ1-3; D remains unclear. CDR1 SGDLS and CDR2 YYNGEE come from the germline V gene. The CDR3 is 17 amino acids. In DNA form, the CDR3 reads TGTGCCAGCAGCGTAAGTGGAGGGAGCAACTCTGGAAATACCATATATTTT. Its protein product is CASSVSGGSNSGNTIYF.

This chain joins TRBV18 and TRBJ2-7, with D hard to call. The CDR3 totals 15 residues. Looked up from germline, CDR1 is KGHSH and CDR2 is LQKENI. With 0 bases removed from V and 2 bases from J, the gap between germline ends came to 11 bases. The DNA for the CDR3 is TGTGCCAGCTCACCACCGTCCAGTACCCCCTACGAGCAGTACTTC. Amino acids: CASSPPSSTPYEQYF.

For this clone: Other DNA sequences in the same sample also yield this CDR3. V gene TRBV7-9 combines with J gene TRBJ1-1; TRBD1 agrees at 7 bases. Trimming at V came to 6 bases and at J to 5 bases, leaving 3 bases not matched to a gene. The CDR3 covers 12 residues. Germline V gives CDR1 SEHNR, CDR2 FQNEAQ (reference sequence). The CDR3 sequence is CASSWTGTEAFF. In DNA, the CDR3 is TGTGCCAGCAGTTGGACAGGAACTGAAGCTTTCTTT.

The chain joins TRBV13 to TRBJ1-5; no clear D gene. This CDR3 contains 12 residues. The V gene's germline CDR1 is PRHDT and CDR2 FYEKMQ (reference sequence). The V end was cut by 4 bases, the J end by 7 bases, with 8 bases between. This CDR3 reads CASSSGRQPQHF. The CDR3 DNA reads as TGTGCCAGCAGCTCCGGGAGGCAGCCCCAGCATTTT.

J is TRBJ2-7 and V is TRBV7-6, with D possibly being TRBD2 (5 bases). This CDR3 is 14 amino acids long. Germline values: CDR1 SGHVS, CDR2 FNYEAQ. V was cut by 6 bases and J by 3 bases, with 15 bases left in between. In DNA form, the CDR3 reads TGTGCCAGCAGTGTCGGGTCGGGAAACTACGAGCAGTACTTC. Its protein product is CASSVGSGNYEQYF.

The chain combines TRBV7-2 with TRBJ2-7; 7 bases agree with TRBD2. This CDR3 region has 15 residues. J gave up 2 bases and V 7 bases, and 11 bases lay outside the gene matches. Germline CDR1 is SGHTA and CDR2 is FQGNSA. The CDR3 protein is CASIPPGREPYEQYF. CDR3 sequence (DNA): TGTGCCAGCATCCCCCCCGGGCGGGAGCCCTACGAGCAGTACTTC.

The V call is TRBV5-6, the J call TRBJ2-7; TRBD2 is a possible D gene (5 bases). CDR1 and CDR2 (germline): SGHDT, YYEEEE. Deletions cut 0 bases from V and 5 bases from J, with 12 bases between. CDR3 length: 14 residues. CDR3 nucleotides: TGTGCCAGCAGCTTGGGGCAGGAGGCCCACGAGCAGTACTTC. Translating gives CASSLGQEAHEQYF.

CDR3 protein: CASSTGESYEQYF. The CDR3 DNA reads as TGTGCCAGCAGCACCGGGGAGTCCTACGAGCAGTACTTC. The rearrangement links TRBV7-8 to TRBJ2-7; weak D call: TRBD2 (5 bases). The CDR3 has 13 amino acids. V was shortened by 5 bases and J by 1 base, with 9 bases between the two germline ends. Germline CDR1 is SGHVS and CDR2 is FQNEAQ.

V gene TRBV19 combines with J gene TRBJ2-7; TRBD1 aligns across 8 bases. J gave up 3 bases and V 4 bases, and 5 bases lay outside the gene matches. The length of the CDR3 is 14 residues. Per the germline V gene, CDR1 is LNHDA and CDR2 is SQIVND (reference sequence). The CDR3 spells CASSKARGLYEQYF. The CDR3 DNA reads TGTGCCAGTAGTAAGGCCAGGGGGCTCTACGAGCAGTACTTC.

The chain is built from TRBV28 and TRBJ2-1; maybe TRBD2 (5 bases). V shed 11 bases and J shed 8 bases, with 22 bases lying between them. CDR3 length equals 14 residues. The V gene's germline CDR1 is MDHEN and CDR2 SYDVKM. CDR3 sequence: CAGCSRDLIDEQFF. In nucleotides, the CDR3 is TGTGCCGGATGTTCGAGGGATCTGATCGATGAGCAGTTCTTC.

This rearrangement joins TRBV5-1 to TRBJ1-4; the match to TRBD1 covers 9 bases. This CDR3 spans 16 amino acids. Germline assignment: CDR1 SGHRS and CDR2 YFSETQ. The trim removed 4 bases at V and 3 bases at J, leaving 7 bases unmatched. The CDR3 reads CASSATGGVPNEKLFF. Written as DNA, the CDR3 is TGCGCCAGCAGCGCAACAGGGGGCGTTCCTAATGAAAAACTGTTTTTT.

The chain has TRBV27 and TRBJ1-1, with D perhaps TRBD1 (5 bases). Germline CDR1 MNHEY, CDR2 SMNVEV (reference sequence). CDR3 length equals 14 residues. V was clipped by 4 bases and J by 1 base, with 10 bases between them. Here the CDR3 reads CASSYNTGNTEAFF. CDR3 DNA sequence: TGTGCCAGCAGTTACAATACAGGGAACACTGAAGCTTTCTTT.

This sequence joins TRBV5-4 and TRBJ2-1, with 9 bases fitting TRBD2. The CDR3 extends over 16 amino acids. V gave up 0 bases and J gave up 2 bases; unmatched junction bases: 3. Per germline, CDR1 SGHNT and CDR2 YYREEE (reference sequence). As DNA, the CDR3 is TGTGCCAGCAGCTTGGCCTTAGCGGGAGCCTACAATGAGCAGTTCTTC. It yields the protein CASSLALAGAYNEQFF.